This is a list of T cell receptor beta chains from one sample in a study of response to subunit inactivated influenza vaccine. TCRdb reprocessed the RT-PCR reads via MiXCR and lists one record per CDR3 protein. The sample contains about 830,000 distinct CDR3 sequences, about a fifth of which appear only once. Specimen: PBMCs from blood, collected 5 to 6 days after vaccination. All receptors come from a man in his fifties who received an inactivated influenza vaccine. The CDR3 runs from the conserved cysteine through the conserved F or W. A D gene is named only where the DNA matches it firmly. Clone size is given for some rows only: seen once, a few or many times, or a class if the clone is expanded.

V gene,clone size,J gene,D gene,CDR3 protein,CDR3 DNA
TRBV18,once,TRBJ2-7,TRBD1,CASSPPAGGDEQYF,TGTGCCAGCTCACCACCTGCAGGGGGTGACGAGCAGTACTTC
TRBV7-2,.,TRBJ2-7,.,CASSLSPAIYEQYF,TGTGCCAGCAGCTTGAGTCCAGCAATCTACGAGCAGTACTTC
TRBV7-9,many,TRBJ1-1,.,CASSLQQMNTEAFF,TGTGCCAGCAGCTTACAACAGATGAACACTGAAGCTTTCTTT
TRBV5-1,.,TRBJ2-1,TRBD1,CASSSGQGKYNEQFF,TGCGCCAGCAGCTCCGGACAGGGAAAGTACAATGAGCAGTTCTTC
TRBV5-1,few,TRBJ2-3,.,CASSKSLDTQYF,TGCGCCAGCAGCAAGAGCCTGGATACGCAGTATTTT
TRBV7-8,.,TRBJ2-5,.,CASSLRLSQAQETQYF,TGTGCCAGCAGCTTGAGGCTTTCACAGGCCCAAGAGACCCAGTACTTC
TRBV10-2,.,TRBJ1-2,TRBD1,CASSEHQGERGYGYTF,TGCGCCAGCAGTGAGCACCAGGGGGAACGAGGCTATGGCTACACCTTC
TRBV10-1,.,TRBJ2-2,TRBD2,CASSDSGSNTGELFF,TGCGCCAGCAGTGATAGCGGGTCGAACACCGGGGAGCTGTTTTTT
TRBV28,few,TRBJ1-1,TRBD1,CASTPRDRAPEAFF,TGTGCCAGCACTCCCCGGGACAGGGCTCCTGAAGCTTTCTTT
TRBV20-1,.,TRBJ2-1,.,CSAFTISSYNEQFF,TGCAGTGCTTTTACCATTAGCTCCTACAATGAGCAGTTCTTC
TRBV11-2,.,TRBJ1-1,TRBD1,CASSLDRGQAFF,TGTGCCAGCAGCCTTGACAGGGGGCAAGCTTTCTTT
TRBV28,.,TRBJ2-7,TRBD1,CASNRPGQGFYEQYF,TGTGCCAGCAACCGACCGGGACAGGGGTTCTACGAGCAGTACTTC
TRBV6-1,.,TRBJ2-7,.,CASLGRLSYEQYF,TGTGCCAGCCTCGGGAGACTGTCCTACGAGCAGTACTTC
TRBV24-1,many,TRBJ2-1,TRBD2,CATSDASTLAGGSYNEQFF,TGTGCCACCAGTGACGCCTCAACACTAGCGGGCGGCTCCTACAATGAGCAGTTCTTC
TRBV11-2,many,TRBJ1-1,.,CASSLGWLVSDTEAFF,TGTGCCAGCAGCTTAGGGTGGCTAGTTTCGGACACTGAAGCTTTCTTT
TRBV6-5,few,TRBJ2-5,TRBD1,CASSYSSPGQGVMLETQYF,TGTGCCAGCAGTTACTCATCTCCGGGACAGGGAGTGATGTTAGAGACCCAGTACTTC
TRBV2,few,TRBJ2-1,TRBD2,CASSESSGDYYNEQFF,TGTGCCAGCAGTGAATCCAGCGGGGATTACTACAATGAGCAGTTCTTC
TRBV21-1,.,TRBJ1-2,.,CASSLRQGEGYGYTF,TGTGCCAGCAGCTTGAGACAGGGGGAAGGGTATGGCTACACCTTC
TRBV28,.,TRBJ2-6,TRBD1,CASRSQGVGANVLTF,TGTGCCAGCAGGTCACAGGGGGTCGGGGCCAACGTCCTGACTTTC
TRBV18,few,TRBJ2-7,TRBD2,CASSPPGTREQYF,TGTGCCAGCTCACCACCCGGGACTAGAGAGCAGTACTTC
TRBV7-2,.,TRBJ2-5,TRBD2,CASSFIAGAKETQYF,TGTGCCAGCAGCTTCATAGCGGGCGCGAAAGAGACCCAGTACTTC
TRBV20-1,.,TRBJ2-1,TRBD2,CSAALAGGWIIGHEQFF,TGCAGTGCTGCACTAGCGGGGGGCTGGATAATCGGCCATGAGCAGTTCTTC
TRBV19,.,TRBJ2-5,TRBD1,CASSTGTGWSYQETQYF,TGTGCCAGTAGTACAGGGACAGGATGGTCTTACCAAGAGACCCAGTACTTC
TRBV29-1,once,TRBJ1-5,.,CSVGGAINQPQHF,TGCAGCGTTGGAGGGGCCATCAATCAGCCCCAGCATTTT
TRBV7-3,few,TRBJ2-3,.,CASSLGVSATDTQYF,TGTGCCAGCAGCTTAGGGGTCTCGGCGACAGATACGCAGTATTTT
TRBV7-2,.,TRBJ2-1,.,CASSQVLGANEQFF,TGTGCCAGCAGCCAGGTATTGGGGGCCAATGAGCAGTTCTTC
TRBV7-8,few,TRBJ2-5,TRBD2,CASSPTWGLAGEETQYF,TGTGCCAGCAGCCCGACTTGGGGCCTAGCGGGGGAAGAGACCCAGTACTTC
TRBV27,.,TRBJ2-7,.,CASSPLGLYPYEQYF,TGTGCCAGCAGTCCGTTAGGGCTGTATCCATACGAGCAGTACTTC
TRBV29-1,.,TRBJ2-5,.,CSVVPGPGRETQYF,TGCAGCGTTGTCCCGGGACCTGGACGGGAGACCCAGTACTTC
TRBV5-1,.,TRBJ2-3,.,CASSFRGPADTQYF,TGCGCCAGCAGCTTTAGGGGACCAGCAGATACGCAGTATTTT
TRBV11-2,few,TRBJ2-1,TRBD2,CASSSLGGGLAGGIVDEQFF,TGTGCCAGCAGCTCGCTCGGGGGTGGCTTAGCGGGAGGGATTGTAGATGAGCAGTTCTTC
TRBV12-3/TRBV12-4,few,TRBJ2-5,TRBD1,CASSSGQTPQETQYF,TGTGCCAGCAGTTCGGGACAGACTCCTCAAGAGACCCAGTACTTC
TRBV4-2,few,TRBJ1-4,.,CASSQEVGGLNEKLFF,TGTGCCAGCAGCCAAGAAGTAGGAGGGTTGAATGAAAAACTGTTTTTT
TRBV29-1,few,TRBJ2-7,TRBD2,CSGGGREAREQYF,TGCAGCGGTGGAGGGCGGGAGGCCAGGGAGCAGTACTTC
TRBV5-5,.,TRBJ2-2,.,CASSLGYPNTGELFF,TGTGCCAGCAGCTTGGGCTATCCGAACACCGGGGAGCTGTTTTTT
TRBV20-1,.,TRBJ2-5,TRBD2,CSAIGRSSETQYF,TGCAGTGCTATCGGGAGGAGTTCCGAGACCCAGTACTTC
TRBV6-5,few,TRBJ1-1,TRBD1,CASSFHRGLNTEAFF,TGTGCCAGCAGTTTCCACAGGGGATTGAACACTGAAGCTTTCTTT
TRBV20-1,few,TRBJ1-2,.,CSARIPVPYGYTF,TGCAGTGCTAGAATCCCAGTCCCATATGGCTACACCTTC
TRBV7-9,many,TRBJ1-2,.,CASSDDGGTIYGYTF,TGTGCCAGCAGTGACGACGGGGGGACGATCTATGGCTACACCTTC
TRBV12-3/TRBV12-4,few,TRBJ1-2,.,CASSEKPDTTADIHTF,TGTGCCAGCAGCGAAAAACCGGACACAACGGCTGATATACACACCTTC
TRBV12-3/TRBV12-4,.,TRBJ1-1,.,CASSLSILTGNTEAFF,TGTGCCAGCAGTTTATCAATATTGACAGGGAACACTGAAGCTTTCTTT
TRBV6-2/TRBV6-3,few,TRBJ2-7,TRBD1,CASSYLWTGRYEQYF,TGTGCCAGCAGTTACCTCTGGACAGGGAGATACGAGCAGTACTTC
TRBV10-3,.,TRBJ2-3,TRBD2,CAISGSGSSTDTQYF,TGTGCCATCAGCGGAAGCGGGAGTTCCACAGATACGCAGTATTTT
TRBV20-1,few,TRBJ2-1,TRBD2,CSAAKTSGMGEQFF,TGCAGTGCAGCCAAGACTAGCGGGATGGGTGAGCAGTTCTTC
TRBV11-2,many,TRBJ2-7,TRBD1,CASSLGQGVAYEQYF,TGTGCCAGCAGCTTAGGACAGGGGGTCGCCTACGAGCAGTACTTC
TRBV20-1,.,TRBJ2-5,.,CSARDFLAGGETQYF,TGCAGTGCTAGAGATTTTTTAGCCGGCGGGGAGACCCAGTACTTC